Sequencing of this T cell receptor (beta chain) was carried out in a study of tumor-infiltrating lymphocytes in primary liver carcinoma. Study overall: The cohort included men and women aged 30 to 69 years. General study points: It was observed that only about 7-25% of the top clones appeared in every one of the five tumor regions.

Reverse transcription of about 500 ng total RNA with a constant-region primer produced TCR beta cDNA. ARM-PCR was slightly modified, and three nested multiplex PCR rounds with it gave rise to the TCR beta libraries. A single record per CDR3 protein comes from TCRdb applying MiXCR to the multiplex PCR reads. The data contain more than 90,000 distinct CDR3 sequences, approximately 70% of them singletons. Between roughly 17 and 31 mg of unsorted bulk tissue served as the source from which RNA and DNA were co-extracted. Collection of samples drew on five separate regions of each tumor. Viable tumor cells exceeded 75% in all tumor samples. A note on this clonotype: Its antigen is not identified. At one end the junction does not follow the germline gene, possibly because of a read error.

The sequence was obtained from a woman between 55 and 75 years old with primary liver carcinoma and hepatitis B virus infection. The source material was liver tumor tissue from sampling region 2. Subset reported: tumor region T2, inferior pole.

DNA for the CDR3: TGTGCCATCAGTGAGGCATTATTGGGACAGGGTTACGAGCGGTACTTC. Amino acids: CAISEALLGQGYERYF. The chain links TRBV10-3 to TRBJ2-7, with TRBD1 matching 9 bases. This CDR3 has 16 residues. CDR1 is ENHRY, CDR2 SYGVKD, per germline.